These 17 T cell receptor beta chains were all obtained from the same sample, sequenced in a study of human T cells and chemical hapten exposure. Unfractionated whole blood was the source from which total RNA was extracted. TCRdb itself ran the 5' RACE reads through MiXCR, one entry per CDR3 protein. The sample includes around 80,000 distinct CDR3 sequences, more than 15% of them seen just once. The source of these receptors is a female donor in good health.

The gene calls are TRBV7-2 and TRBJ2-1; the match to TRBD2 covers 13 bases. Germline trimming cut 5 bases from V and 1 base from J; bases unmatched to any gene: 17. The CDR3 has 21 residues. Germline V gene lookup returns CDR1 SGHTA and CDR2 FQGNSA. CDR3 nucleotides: TGTGCCAGCAGCCCACGTCCGCGGACTAGCGGGGGATTTAGGTCCTACAATGAGCAGTTCTTC. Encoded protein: CASSPRPRTSGGFRSYNEQFF. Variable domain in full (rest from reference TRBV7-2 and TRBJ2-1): GAGVSQSPSNKVTEKGKDVELRCDPISGHTALYWYRQSLGQGLEFLIYFQGNSAPDKSGLPSDRFSAERTGGSVSTLTIQRTQQEDSAVYLCASSPRPRTSGGFRSYNEQFFGPGTRLTVL.

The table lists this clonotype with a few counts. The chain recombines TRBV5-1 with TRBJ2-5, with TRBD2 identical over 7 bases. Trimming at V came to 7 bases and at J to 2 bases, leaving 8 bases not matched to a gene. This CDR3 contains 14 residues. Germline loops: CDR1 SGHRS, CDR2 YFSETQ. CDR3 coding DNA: TGCGCCAGCGGGCCCGGGACTACACAAGAGACCCAGTACTTC. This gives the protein CASGPGTTQETQYF.

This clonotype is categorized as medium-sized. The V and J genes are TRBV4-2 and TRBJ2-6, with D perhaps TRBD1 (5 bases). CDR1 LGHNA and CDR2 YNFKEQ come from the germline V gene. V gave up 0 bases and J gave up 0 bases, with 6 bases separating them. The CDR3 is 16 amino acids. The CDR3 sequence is CASSQDQGSGANVLTF. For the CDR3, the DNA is TGTGCCAGCAGCCAAGATCAGGGCTCTGGGGCCAACGTCCTGACTTTC.

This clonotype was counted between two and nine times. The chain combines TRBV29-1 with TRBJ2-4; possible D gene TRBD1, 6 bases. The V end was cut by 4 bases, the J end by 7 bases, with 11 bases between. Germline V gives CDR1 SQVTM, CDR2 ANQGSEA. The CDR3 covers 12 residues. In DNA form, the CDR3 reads TGCAGCGTTGGGGACACGGGGAACATTCAGTACTTC. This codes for CSVGDTGNIQYF.

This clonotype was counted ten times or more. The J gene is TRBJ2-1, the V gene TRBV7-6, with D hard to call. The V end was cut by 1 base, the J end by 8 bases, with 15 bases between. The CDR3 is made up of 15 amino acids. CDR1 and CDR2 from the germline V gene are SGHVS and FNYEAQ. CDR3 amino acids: CASSLGGPPSDEQFF. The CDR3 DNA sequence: TGTGCCAGCAGCTTAGGTGGGCCACCAAGCGATGAGCAGTTCTTC.

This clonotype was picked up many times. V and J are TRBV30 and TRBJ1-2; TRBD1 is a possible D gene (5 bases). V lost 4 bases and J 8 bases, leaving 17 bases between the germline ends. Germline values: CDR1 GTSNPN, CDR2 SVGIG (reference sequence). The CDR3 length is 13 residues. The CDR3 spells CAWKTAGGRGYTF. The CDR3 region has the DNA TGTGCCTGGAAGACAGCTGGAGGTAGAGGCTACACCTTC.

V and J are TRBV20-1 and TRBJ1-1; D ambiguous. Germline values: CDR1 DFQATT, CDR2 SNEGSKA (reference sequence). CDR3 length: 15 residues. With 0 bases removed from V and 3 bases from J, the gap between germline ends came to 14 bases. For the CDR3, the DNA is TGCAGTGCTAGAGATGCGAGGGAGTATGACACTGAAGCTTTCTTT. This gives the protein CSARDAREYDTEAFF.

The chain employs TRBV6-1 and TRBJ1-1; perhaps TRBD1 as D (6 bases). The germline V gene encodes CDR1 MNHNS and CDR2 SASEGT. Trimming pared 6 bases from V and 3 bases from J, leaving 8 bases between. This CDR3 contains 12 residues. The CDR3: CASRYRDTEAFF. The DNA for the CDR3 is TGTGCCAGCAGGTACAGGGACACTGAAGCTTTCTTT.

The CDR3 DNA is TGTGCCAGCAGCTTAGGAGCGGGGGGCCCCAATGAGCAGTTCTTC. It translates to CASSLGAGGPNEQFF. The genes are TRBV5-4 and TRBJ2-1, with TRBD2 matching over 9 bases. The CDR3 is made up of 15 amino acids. V lost 2 bases, J lost 6 bases, and 6 bases stayed unmatched. Germline CDR1 and CDR2: SGHNT and YYREEE (reference sequence). The full variable domain, with the rest looked up from reference TRBV5-4 and TRBJ2-1, is ETGVTQSPTHLIKTRGQQVTLRCSSQSGHNTVSWYQQALGQGPQFIFQYYREEENGRGNFPPRFSGLQFPNYSSELNVNALELDDSALYLCASSLGAGGPNEQFFGPGTRLTVL.

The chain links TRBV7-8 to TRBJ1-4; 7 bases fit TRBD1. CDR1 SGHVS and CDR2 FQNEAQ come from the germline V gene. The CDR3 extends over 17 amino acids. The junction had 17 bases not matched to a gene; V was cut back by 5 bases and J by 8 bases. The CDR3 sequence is CASSQFVRTGEEEKLFF. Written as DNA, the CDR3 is TGTGCCAGCAGCCAATTCGTTCGTACAGGGGAAGAAGAAAAACTGTTTTTT.

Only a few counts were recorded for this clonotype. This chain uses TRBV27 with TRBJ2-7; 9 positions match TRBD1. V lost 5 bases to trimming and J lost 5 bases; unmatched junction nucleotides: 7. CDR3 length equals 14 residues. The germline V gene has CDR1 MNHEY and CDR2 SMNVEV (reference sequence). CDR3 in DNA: TGTGCCAGCAGTCTCCCCGGGACAGGGAACGAGCAGTACTTC. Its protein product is CASSLPGTGNEQYF.

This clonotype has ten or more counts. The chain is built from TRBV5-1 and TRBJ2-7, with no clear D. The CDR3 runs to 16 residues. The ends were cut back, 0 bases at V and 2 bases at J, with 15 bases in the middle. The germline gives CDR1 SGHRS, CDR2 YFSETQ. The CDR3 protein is CASSLAVGRATYEQYF. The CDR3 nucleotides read TGCGCCAGCAGCTTGGCCGTCGGACGGGCTACCTACGAGCAGTACTTC.

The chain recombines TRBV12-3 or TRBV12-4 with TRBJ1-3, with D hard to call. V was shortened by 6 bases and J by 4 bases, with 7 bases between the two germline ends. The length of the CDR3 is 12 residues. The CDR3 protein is CASRLTGNTIYF. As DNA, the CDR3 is TGTGCCAGCAGGTTGACAGGAAACACCATATATTTT.

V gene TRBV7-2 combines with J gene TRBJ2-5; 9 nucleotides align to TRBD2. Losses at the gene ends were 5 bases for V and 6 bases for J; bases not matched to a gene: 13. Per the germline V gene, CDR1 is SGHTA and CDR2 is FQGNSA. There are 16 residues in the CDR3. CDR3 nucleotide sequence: TGTGCCAGCAGCCCCCCTCCTAGCGGGGACGCCAAGACCCAGTACTTC. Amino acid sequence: CASSPPPSGDAKTQYF.

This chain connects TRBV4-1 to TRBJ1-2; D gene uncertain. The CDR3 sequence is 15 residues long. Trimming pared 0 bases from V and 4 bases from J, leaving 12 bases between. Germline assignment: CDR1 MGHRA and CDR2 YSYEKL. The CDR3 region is CASSQDWAGRYGYTF. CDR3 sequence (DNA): TGCGCCAGCAGCCAAGATTGGGCCGGCCGCTATGGCTACACCTTC.

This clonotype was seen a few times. The CDR3, as DNA: TGTGCCACCTCCACAGGGAGAAACACAGATACGCAGTATTTT. It encodes CATSTGRNTDTQYF. The chain uses TRBV28 and TRBJ2-3, with D possibly matching TRBD1 (6 bases). The V end was cut by 10 bases, the J end by 2 bases, with 16 bases between. Per germline, CDR1 MDHEN and CDR2 SYDVKM. The length of the CDR3 is 14 residues.

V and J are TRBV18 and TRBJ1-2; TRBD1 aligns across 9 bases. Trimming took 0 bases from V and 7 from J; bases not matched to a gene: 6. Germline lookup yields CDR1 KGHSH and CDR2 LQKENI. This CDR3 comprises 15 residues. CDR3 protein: CASSPPLDRGGGYTF. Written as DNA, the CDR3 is TGTGCCAGCTCACCACCTTTGGACAGGGGTGGTGGCTACACCTTC.